This entry describes one T cell receptor beta chain. Its cognate antigen is unknown. The data are from a study of identical twins. The study, taken as a whole, reports: Whereas memory repertoires showed no such difference, abundant cord blood beta clonotypes carried fewer insertions.

TCRdb ran MiXCR on the 5' RACE reads and lists one entry per CDR3 protein. The sample lists 1.5 million or so distinct CDR3 sequences; under 35% were seen once. CDR1 and CDR2 (germline): MDHEN, SYDVKM. This CDR3 has 18 residues. The V end was cut by 4 bases, the J end by 2 bases, with 21 bases between. Sequencing was performed on cord blood. This receptor was identified in a newborn girl in good health. This chain connects TRBV28 to TRBJ1-3; maybe TRBD1 (5 bases). The CDR3 DNA sequence: TGTGCCAGCAGTTCCCCCCCCGGGACGGGCCTCCCTGGAAACACCATATATTTT. Translated, it gives CASSSPPGTGLPGNTIYF. The whole variable domain, remainder taken from reference TRBV28 and TRBJ1-3, is DVKVTQSSRYLVKRTGEKVFLECVQDMDHENMFWYRQDPGLGLRLIYFSYDVKMKEKGDIPEGYSVSREKKERFSLILESASTNQTSMYLCASSSPPGTGLPGNTIYFGEGSWLTVV.